Shown below are 25 T cell receptor beta chains from a single sample sequenced in a study of long-term antiretroviral therapy in people with HIV. Researchers ran immunoSEQ v3.0 at survey level. TCRdb's copy holds only in-frame clones and misses some; the assay was immunoSEQ multiplex PCR. Here the sample spans roughly 42,000 clones, roughly 90% being singletons. Sequences were derived from unsorted PBMCs, sampled 1.2 years after starting antiretroviral therapy. These receptors all stem from a woman between 45 and 60 years old with HIV.

The CDR3 spells CASSTALGTYNEQFF. As DNA, the CDR3 is TGTGCCAGCAGCACGGCCCTGGGAACCTACAATGAGCAGTTCTTC. The chain employs TRBV9 and TRBJ2-1, with D hard to call. V was cut by 4 bases and J by 2 bases, with 13 bases left in between. The CDR3 is 15 residues long. CDR1 is SGDLS, CDR2 YYNGEE, per germline.

The rearrangement joins TRBV5-3 to TRBJ2-2, with D possibly TRBD2 on 5 matching bases. TRBV5-3 is treated as an ORF (open reading frame) with a function not yet certain. Trimming cost V 4 bases and J 4 bases, with 11 bases left between them. This CDR3 is 14 amino acids long. The CDR3 protein is CARSVTSCTGELFF. The CDR3 coding sequence is TGTGCCAGAAGCGTAACTAGTTGCACCGGGGAGCTGTTTTTT.

The J gene is TRBJ1-4, the V gene TRBV7-9; D is uncertain. Germline values: CDR1 SEHNR, CDR2 FQNEAQ (reference sequence). The CDR3 is made up of 12 amino acids. With 1 base removed from V and 7 bases from J, the gap between germline ends came to 4 bases. The CDR3 is CASSLEVEKLFF. The CDR3 DNA sequence: TGTGCCAGCAGCTTAGAGGTTGAAAAACTGTTTTTT.

This clone was picked up one time. The rearrangement joins TRBV5-1 to TRBJ2-7, with unresolved D. Germline-derived CDR1 and CDR2 are SGHRS and YFSETQ. The CDR3 loop spans 14 amino acids. V lost 2 bases, J lost 5 bases, and 14 bases lay in between. The CDR3 bases are TGCGCCAGCAGCTTTGAAACTCCCGCCCACGAGCAGTACTTC. Encoded protein: CASSFETPAHEQYF.

CDR3 coding DNA: TGTGCCAGCAGCTTAACCGGGGCAGATACGCAGTATTTT. Its protein product is CASSLTGADTQYF. The J gene is TRBJ2-3, the V gene TRBV7-3; tentative D call: TRBD2 (5 bases). The CDR3 totals 13 residues. Between the trimmed V and J ends, which lost 0 bases and 4 bases, there was a span of 5 bases. In germline, CDR1 is SGHTA, CDR2 FQGTGA. The whole variable domain, remainder taken from reference TRBV7-3 and TRBJ2-3, is GAGVSQTPSNKVTEKGKYVELRCDPISGHTALYWYRQSLGQGPEFLIYFQGTGAADDSGLPNDRFFAVRPEGSVSTLKIQRTERGDSAVYLCASSLTGADTQYFGPGTRLTVL.

The chain links TRBV6-5 to TRBJ2-7; no definite D call. The germline gives CDR1 MNHEY, CDR2 SVGAGI. The CDR3 runs to 14 residues. V lost 6 bases and J 5 bases, leaving 17 bases between the germline ends. CDR3 bases: TGTGCCAGCAGACTGACCCGTCTTGGGCACGAGCAGTACTTC. Its translation: CASRLTRLGHEQYF.

V gene TRBV18 combines with J gene TRBJ2-5; D is unclear. Trimming shortened V by 1 base and J by 5 bases, and 14 bases separated the two germline ends. This CDR3 is 15 amino acids long. Per germline, CDR1 KGHSH and CDR2 LQKENI. CDR3: CASSPLGSGRETQYF. Written as DNA, the CDR3 is TGTGCCAGCTCACCACTCGGAAGTGGTAGGGAGACCCAGTACTTC.

V gene TRBV27 combines with J gene TRBJ1-2; D is unresolved. The V gene lost 5 bases and the J gene lost 6 bases, with 16 bases spanning the gap. The CDR3 loop spans 14 amino acids. Germline CDR1 MNHEY, CDR2 SMNVEV (reference sequence). The CDR3 DNA reads TGTGCCAGCAGTCCGGGAAGGTCCCGGCATGGCTACACCTTC. Amino acids: CASSPGRSRHGYTF.

This clone was found once. The chain recombines TRBV4-3 with TRBJ1-5; no firm D call. Looked up from germline, CDR1 is LGHNA and CDR2 is YSLEER. This CDR3 is 13 amino acids long. V lost 0 bases, J lost 6 bases, and 6 bases lay in between. Written as DNA, the CDR3 is TGCGCCAGCAGCCAAGATTTCCTTCAGCCCCAGCATTTT. It translates to CASSQDFLQPQHF.

The V gene is TRBV5-4, the J gene TRBJ2-1, with D maybe TRBD1 (5 bases). Germline V gene data show CDR1 as SGHNT and CDR2 as YYREEE (reference sequence). The V end was cut by 6 bases, the J end by 9 bases, with 10 bases between. CDR3 length: 11 residues. The DNA of the CDR3 is TGTGCCAGCATCCAGGGAAGTGAGCAGTTCTTC. This encodes CASIQGSEQFF.

The chain combines TRBV30 with TRBJ1-2; perhaps TRBD1 as D (6 bases). The CDR3 is made up of 14 amino acids. The V gene's germline CDR1 is GTSNPN and CDR2 SVGIG (reference sequence). V was clipped by 1 base and J by 7 bases, with 16 bases between them. The CDR3 sequence: CAWSEGQGHRGYTF. Written as DNA, the CDR3 is TGTGCCTGGAGTGAGGGTCAGGGGCATCGTGGCTACACCTTC.

This chain connects TRBV7-3 to TRBJ1-2; tentatively, D is TRBD1 (6 bases). The CDR3 has 16 amino acids. Germline values: CDR1 SGHTA, CDR2 FQGTGA. V lost 5 bases and J 0 bases, leaving 16 bases between the germline ends. This CDR3 reads CASSAGARGSNYGYTF. Written as DNA, the CDR3 is TGTGCCAGCAGCGCCGGGGCCAGGGGATCTAACTATGGCTACACCTTC.

The rearrangement links TRBV7-6 to TRBJ2-7; 7 bases are shared with TRBD1. The CDR3 runs 15 residues. Trimming took 5 bases from V and 6 from J; bases not matched to a gene: 13. From germline, CDR1 is SGHVS and CDR2 FNYEAQ. Here the CDR3 DNA reads TGTGCCAGCAGCACAGGGACAGCGCAACGGGGCGAGCAGTACTTC. Translating it yields CASSTGTAQRGEQYF.

This clone appeared a few times. The rearrangement uses TRBV6-5 and TRBJ1-2; TRBD1 agrees at 8 bases. The CDR3 is made up of 16 amino acids. Unmatched junction bases numbered 11, after V lost 4 bases and J lost 4 bases. Germline CDR1 MNHEY, CDR2 SVGAGI. The DNA of the CDR3 is TGTGCCAGCAGTTCGTTTCTTCGAGGGACAGGCTATGGCTACACCTTC. It codes for CASSSFLRGTGYGYTF.

The genes are TRBV30 and TRBJ2-1, with unresolved D. CDR3 length: 12 residues. Looked up from germline, CDR1 is GTSNPN and CDR2 is SVGIG (reference sequence). V was clipped by 3 bases and J by 9 bases, with 12 bases between them. The CDR3 DNA reads as TGTGCCTGGAGCCCTAGGGTTGGTGAGCAGTTCTTC. It specifies CAWSPRVGEQFF.

The rearrangement uses TRBV5-4 and TRBJ1-5; no definite D call. This CDR3 is 14 amino acids long. CDR1 is SGHNT, CDR2 YYREEE, per germline (reference sequence). V was shortened by 0 bases and J by 4 bases, with 8 bases between the two germline ends. Here the CDR3 reads CASSLGPANQPQHF. DNA for the CDR3: TGTGCCAGCAGCTTGGGGCCCGCTAATCAGCCCCAGCATTTT. The variable domain in full, completed from reference TRBV5-4 and TRBJ1-5, reads ETGVTQSPTHLIKTRGQQVTLRCSSQSGHNTVSWYQQALGQGPQFIFQYYREEENGRGNFPPRFSGLQFPNYSSELNVNALELDDSALYLCASSLGPANQPQHFGDGTRLSIL.

The chain joins TRBV4-2 to TRBJ2-7; D remains unclear. The V end was cut by 1 base, the J end by 0 bases, with 10 bases between. Per the germline V gene, CDR1 is LGHNA and CDR2 is YNFKEQ. This CDR3 region has 15 residues. The CDR3 bases are TGTGCCAGCAGCCAAGCAGACTTACGCTCCTACGAGCAGTACTTC. Translated, it gives CASSQADLRSYEQYF.

This chain uses TRBV5-1 with TRBJ2-7; D uncertain. There are 14 residues in the CDR3. Germline-derived CDR1 and CDR2 are SGHRS and YFSETQ. The V and J ends lost 0 bases and 6 bases respectively, with 13 bases between them. The CDR3 region is CASSLDSADREQYF. Here the CDR3 DNA reads TGCGCCAGCAGCTTGGACAGCGCTGACCGCGAGCAGTACTTC.

This sequence joins TRBV11-2 and TRBJ1-1, with D hard to call. CDR3 length: 13 residues. Trimming removed 2 bases at V and 0 bases at J, with 4 bases between. Germline lookup yields CDR1 SGHAT and CDR2 FQNNGV. CDR3 coding DNA: TGTGCCAGCAGCTTAAATTTGAACACTGAAGCTTTCTTT. Its translation: CASSLNLNTEAFF. The complete variable domain, with remaining parts taken from reference TRBV11-2 and TRBJ1-1, reads EAGVAQSPRYKIIEKRQSVAFWCNPISGHATLYWYQQILGQGPKLLIQFQNNGVVDDSQLPKDRFSAERLKGVDSTLKIQPAKLEDSAVYLCASSLNLNTEAFFGQGTRLTVV.

This sequence joins TRBV10-3 and TRBJ1-1; D may be TRBD1 (5 bases). V dropped 4 bases and J dropped 8 bases, with 14 bases sitting between them. The CDR3 extends over 13 amino acids. Germline V gene sequence: CDR1 ENHRY, CDR2 SYGVKD. CDR3 region: CAISGTTGVEAFF. The CDR3 region has the DNA TGTGCCATCAGTGGGACGACGGGGGTAGAAGCTTTCTTT.

This clone has a single count. V is TRBV2 and J is TRBJ2-7; perhaps TRBD2 as D (6 bases). The V gene's germline CDR1 is SNHLY and CDR2 FYNNEI. This CDR3 comprises 15 residues. V shed 6 bases and J shed 4 bases, with 19 bases lying between them. The CDR3: CASRSEFGRGYEQYF. CDR3 nucleotide sequence: TGTGCCAGCAGGTCGGAGTTTGGGCGGGGTTACGAGCAGTACTTC.

The rearrangement joins TRBV27 to TRBJ2-7; no clear D gene. The CDR3 runs 13 residues. V was cut by 0 bases and J by 3 bases, with 6 bases left in between. Germline CDR1 MNHEY, CDR2 SMNVEV (reference sequence). CDR3 DNA: TGTGCCAGCAGTTTATCTCGGATCTACGAGCAGTACTTC. Protein: CASSLSRIYEQYF.

The chain carries TRBV5-1 and TRBJ2-3; D possibly corresponds to TRBD2 (6 bases). Between the trimmed V and J ends, which lost 2 bases and 0 bases, there was a span of 7 bases. The CDR3 has 14 residues. CDR1 SGHRS and CDR2 YFSETQ come from the germline V gene. For the CDR3, the DNA is TGCGCCAGCAGCTTCCGGGGGAGCACAGATACGCAGTATTTT. Translated: CASSFRGSTDTQYF. Full variable domain (missing parts from reference TRBV5-1 and TRBJ2-3): KAGVTQTPRYLIKTRGQQVTLSCSPISGHRSVSWYQQTPGQGLQFLFEYFSETQRNKGNFPGRFSGRQFSNSRSEMNVSTLELGDSALYLCASSFRGSTDTQYFGPGTRLTVL.

V and J are TRBV11-2 and TRBJ2-7; possible D gene TRBD2, 5 bases. In germline, CDR1 is SGHAT, CDR2 FQNNGV. The CDR3 is made up of 15 amino acids. The ends were cut back, 7 bases at V and 3 bases at J, with 19 bases in the middle. The CDR3 DNA follows: TGTGCCAGCACCCCTAGTCGAGGGCAATACTACGAGCAGTACTTC. Protein: CASTPSRGQYYEQYF.

This chain links TRBV9 with TRBJ1-2, with 7 bases fitting TRBD1. The CDR3 has 16 amino acids. Losses at the gene ends were 3 bases for V and 4 bases for J; bases not matched to a gene: 12. Germline assignment: CDR1 SGDLS and CDR2 YYNGEE. This chain's CDR3 is CASSATPQGGGYGYTF. The CDR3 DNA sequence: TGTGCCAGCAGCGCCACCCCCCAGGGGGGAGGCTATGGCTACACCTTC. The whole variable domain, filled in from reference TRBV9 and TRBJ1-2, reads DSGVTQTPKHLITATGQRVTLRCSPRSGDLSVYWYQQSLDQGLQFLIQYYNGEERAKGNILERFSAQQFPDLHSELNLSSLELGDSALYFCASSATPQGGGYGYTFGSGTRLTVV.